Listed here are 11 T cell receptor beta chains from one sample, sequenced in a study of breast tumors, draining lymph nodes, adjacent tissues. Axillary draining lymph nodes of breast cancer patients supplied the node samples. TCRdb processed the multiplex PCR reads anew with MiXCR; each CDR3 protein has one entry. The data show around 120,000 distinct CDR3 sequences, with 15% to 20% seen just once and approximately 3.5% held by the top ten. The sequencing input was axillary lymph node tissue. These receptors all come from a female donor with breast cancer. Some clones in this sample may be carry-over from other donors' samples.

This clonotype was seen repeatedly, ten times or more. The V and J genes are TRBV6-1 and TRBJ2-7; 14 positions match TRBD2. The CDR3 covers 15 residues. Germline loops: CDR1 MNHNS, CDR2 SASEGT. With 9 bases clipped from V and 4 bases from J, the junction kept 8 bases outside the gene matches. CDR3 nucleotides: TGTGCCAGTAGGGGACTAGCGGGAGAAAGGTACGAGCAGTACTTC. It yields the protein CASRGLAGERYEQYF.

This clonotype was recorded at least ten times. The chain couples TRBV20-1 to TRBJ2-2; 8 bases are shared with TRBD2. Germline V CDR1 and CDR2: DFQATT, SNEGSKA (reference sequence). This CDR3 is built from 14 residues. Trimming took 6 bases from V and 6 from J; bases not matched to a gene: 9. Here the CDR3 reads CSAIGTSRAGELFF. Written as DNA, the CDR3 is TGCAGTGCAATTGGGACTAGTCGCGCCGGGGAGCTGTTTTTT.

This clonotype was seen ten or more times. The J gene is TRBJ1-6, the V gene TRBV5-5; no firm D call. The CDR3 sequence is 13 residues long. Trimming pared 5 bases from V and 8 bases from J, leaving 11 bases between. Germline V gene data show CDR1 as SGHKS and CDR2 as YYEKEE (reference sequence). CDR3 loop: CASREDGHSPLHF. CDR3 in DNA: TGTGCCAGCAGGGAGGACGGGCATTCACCCCTCCACTTT.

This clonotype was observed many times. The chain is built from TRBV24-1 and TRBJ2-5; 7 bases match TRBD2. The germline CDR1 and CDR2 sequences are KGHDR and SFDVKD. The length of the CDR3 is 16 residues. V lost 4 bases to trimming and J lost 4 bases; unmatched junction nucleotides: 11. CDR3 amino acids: CATSDTREGTGETQYF. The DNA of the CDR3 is TGTGCCACCAGTGACACAAGGGAGGGGACGGGAGAGACCCAGTACTTC.

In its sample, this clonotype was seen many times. The CDR3 coding sequence is TGTGCCAGCTCACCATTACAGGGAGGGTCACCCCTCCACTTT. The encoded protein is CASSPLQGGSPLHF. The chain uses TRBV18 and TRBJ1-6, with D possibly being TRBD1 (6 bases). This CDR3 contains 14 residues. Germline V gene sequence: CDR1 KGHSH, CDR2 LQKENI. The germline V and J ends were trimmed by 2 bases and 10 bases, with 12 bases remaining between them.

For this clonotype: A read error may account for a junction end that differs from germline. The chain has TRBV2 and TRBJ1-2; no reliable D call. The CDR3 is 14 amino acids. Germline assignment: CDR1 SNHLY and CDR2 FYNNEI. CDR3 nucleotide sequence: TGTGCCAACAGTGAAGATGAGAGTCTAAATGGTTACACCTTC. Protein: CANSEDESLNGYTF.

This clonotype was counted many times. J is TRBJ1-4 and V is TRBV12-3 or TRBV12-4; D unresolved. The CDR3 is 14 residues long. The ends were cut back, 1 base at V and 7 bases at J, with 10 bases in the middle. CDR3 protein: CASSLEGLGEKLFF. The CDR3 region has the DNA TGTGCCAGCAGTTTAGAAGGGTTGGGTGAAAAACTGTTTTTT.

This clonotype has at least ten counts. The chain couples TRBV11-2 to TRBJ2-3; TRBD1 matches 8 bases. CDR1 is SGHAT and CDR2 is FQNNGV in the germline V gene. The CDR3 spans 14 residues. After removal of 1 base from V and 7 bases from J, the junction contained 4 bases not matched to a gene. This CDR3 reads CASSLGTGTYTQYF. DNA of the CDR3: TGTGCCAGCAGCTTAGGGACAGGGACGTATACGCAGTATTTT.

In nucleotides, the CDR3 is TGTGCCAGCAGTTCCTCGGGACTAGAAACCTACGAGCAGTACTTC. Residues: CASSSSGLETYEQYF. The chain employs TRBV28 and TRBJ2-7; TRBD2 matches 8 bases. This CDR3 region has 15 residues. Unmatched junction bases numbered 7, after V lost 4 bases and J lost 2 bases. Germline V gene lookup returns CDR1 MDHEN and CDR2 SYDVKM.

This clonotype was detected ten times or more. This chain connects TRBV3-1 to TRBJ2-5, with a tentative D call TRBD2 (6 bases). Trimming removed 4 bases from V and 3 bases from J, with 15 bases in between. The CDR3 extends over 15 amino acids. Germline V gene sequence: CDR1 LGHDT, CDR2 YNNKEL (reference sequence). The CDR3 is CASSPGGTNKETQYF. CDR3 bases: TGTGCCAGCAGCCCCGGCGGGACGAATAAAGAGACCCAGTACTTC.

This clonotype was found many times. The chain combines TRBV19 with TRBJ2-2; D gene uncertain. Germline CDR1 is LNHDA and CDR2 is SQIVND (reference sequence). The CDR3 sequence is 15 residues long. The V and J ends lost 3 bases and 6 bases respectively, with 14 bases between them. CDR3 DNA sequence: TGTGCCAGTAGTATTAGTGGGTTTGTTGCCGGGGAGCTGTTTTTT. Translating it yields CASSISGFVAGELFF.